This T cell receptor beta chain appears in the sequencing data of a study of cytomegalovirus exposure and HLA in healthy donors. With regard to this clone: Its antigen is unidentified.

Whole-study results and caveats: In an earlier analysis, in about 530 donors, most V segments appeared productive either ~90% or ~30% of the time. Despite most TCR sequences being rare, some public TCRs occurred in many donors. Further analysis was carried out later, and it showed several of the most significant clusters appearing linked to common viral pathogens.

V was pared by 0 bases and J by 5 bases, with 8 bases between. The CDR3 has 13 amino acids. Germline CDR1 SGHRS, CDR2 YFSETQ. PCR amplification relied on 60 Vbeta primers (plus 13 Jbeta primers). Profiled with immunoSEQ multiplex PCR; TCRdb holds only in-frame clones, not every one. Of under 150,000 clones listed, roughly three quarters are singletons. The origin of this receptor is a woman between 55 and 75 years old in good health and CMV-seronegative. Sequencing was carried out using PBMCs. This chain connects TRBV5-1 to TRBJ1-1, with no clear D. The CDR3 sequence: CASSLVALTEAFF. The DNA of the CDR3 is TGCGCCAGCAGCTTGGTTGCGCTGACTGAAGCTTTCTTT.